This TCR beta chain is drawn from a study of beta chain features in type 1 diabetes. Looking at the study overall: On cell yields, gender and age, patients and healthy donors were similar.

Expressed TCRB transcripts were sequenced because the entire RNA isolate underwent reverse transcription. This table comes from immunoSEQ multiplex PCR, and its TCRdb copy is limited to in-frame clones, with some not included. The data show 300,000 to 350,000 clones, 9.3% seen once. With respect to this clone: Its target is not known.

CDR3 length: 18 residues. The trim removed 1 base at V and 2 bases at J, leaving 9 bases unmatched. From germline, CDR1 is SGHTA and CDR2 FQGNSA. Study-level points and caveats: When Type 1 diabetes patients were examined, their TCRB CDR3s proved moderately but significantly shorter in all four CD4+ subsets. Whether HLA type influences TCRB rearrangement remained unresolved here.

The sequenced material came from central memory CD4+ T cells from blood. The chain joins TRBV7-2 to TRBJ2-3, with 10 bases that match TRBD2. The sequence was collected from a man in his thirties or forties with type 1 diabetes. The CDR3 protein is CASSLVSRSGGNTDTQYF. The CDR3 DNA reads TGTGCCAGCAGCTTAGTTTCTCGTAGCGGGGGGAACACAGATACGCAGTATTTT.